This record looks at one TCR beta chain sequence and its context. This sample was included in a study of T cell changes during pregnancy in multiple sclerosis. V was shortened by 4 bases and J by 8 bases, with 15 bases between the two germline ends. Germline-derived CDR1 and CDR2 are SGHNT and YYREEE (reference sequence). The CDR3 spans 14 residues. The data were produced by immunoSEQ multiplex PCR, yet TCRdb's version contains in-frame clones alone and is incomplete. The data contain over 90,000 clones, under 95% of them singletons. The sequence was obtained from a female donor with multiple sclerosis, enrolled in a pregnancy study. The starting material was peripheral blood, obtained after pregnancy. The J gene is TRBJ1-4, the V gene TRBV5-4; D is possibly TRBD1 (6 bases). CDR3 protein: CASSAPGVREKLFF. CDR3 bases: TGTGCCAGCAGCGCACCAGGGGTACGCGAAAAACTGTTTTTT.